This TCR beta chain derives from a study of tumor-infiltrating lymphocytes in primary liver carcinoma. Study background: The study enrolled male and female patients aged 30 to 69 years. Among the tumors, stages were T1-T3 N0M0 and sizes roughly 4.2 to 10 cm.

Of note for this clonotype: Its antigen is as yet unknown. This may stem from a read error, because a much larger clone lies one nucleotide away.

Total RNA and DNA came together from 20-30 mg of bulk tissue without cell sorting. From about 0.45 ug total RNA, TCR beta cDNA was generated with a primer in the constant region. Three nested multiplex PCR rounds, a slightly modified ARM-PCR, produced the libraries for TCR beta. Via MiXCR, TCRdb re-called the multiplex PCR reads, giving one row per CDR3 protein. Here the sample spans 25,000 to 35,000 distinct CDR3 sequences, 70% to 80% being singletons. Broader study findings: It was in tumors, not blood, that the top-250-clone fraction was significantly higher (p = 0.039). Paired tumor-adjacent and tumor-blood samples overlapped less than tumor region pairs did.

The sample was liver tumor tissue from sampling region 5. Subset meaning: tumor region T5, tumor centre. This receptor was obtained from a man aged 35 to 55 with primary liver carcinoma and hepatitis B virus infection.

The CDR3, as DNA: TGTGTCATCAGTGCCCGGGACACTAATTCACCCCTCCACTTT. Its protein product is CVISARDTNSPLHF. This chain joins TRBV10-3 and TRBJ1-6, with D maybe TRBD1 (6 bases). This CDR3 is 14 amino acids long. Germline V gene data show CDR1 as ENHRY and CDR2 as SYGVKD.